What follows are 9 T cell receptor beta chains derived from one specimen sequenced in a study of cytomegalovirus exposure and HLA in healthy donors. The table came from immunoSEQ multiplex PCR; TCRdb's copy has only in-frame clones and leaves some out. This table has 90,000 to 150,000 clones, more than 75% appearing once. Sequencing was done on a sample of PBMCs. All receptors come from a man between 18 and 35 years old in good health and CMV-seronegative.

This chain connects TRBV25-1 to TRBJ1-2, with 8 bases fitting TRBD1. Germline loops: CDR1 MGHDK, CDR2 SYGVNS. The CDR3 loop spans 16 amino acids. V dropped 0 bases and J dropped 2; count of bases not matched to a gene: 5. The CDR3 reads CASSEYGTGLNYGYTF. CDR3 bases: TGTGCCAGCAGTGAATATGGGACAGGACTGAACTATGGCTACACCTTC.

The CDR3, as DNA: TGCGCCAGCAGCTTTGAACCACAGACAGGGGGGGTTTTTGGCTACACCTTC. It specifies CASSFEPQTGGVFGYTF. The chain combines TRBV5-1 with TRBJ1-2; TRBD1 matches 9 bases. The germline gives CDR1 SGHRS, CDR2 YFSETQ. The CDR3 consists of 17 residues. J was trimmed by 7 bases and V by 2 bases; bases with no gene match: 15.

V gene TRBV11-2 combines with J gene TRBJ2-3; D is perhaps TRBD1 (5 bases). The V gene lost 4 bases and the J gene lost 0 bases, with 11 bases spanning the gap. CDR1 SGHAT and CDR2 FQNNGV come from the germline V gene. CDR3 length: 15 amino acids. CDR3 protein: CASSSRTPSTDTQYF. In nucleotides, the CDR3 is TGTGCCAGCAGCTCCAGGACACCTAGCACAGATACGCAGTATTTT.

The CDR3 protein is CASSLDRGGGYTF. The CDR3 DNA reads as TGTGCCAGCAGCTTAGATAGGGGCGGCGGCTACACCTTC. The chain is built from TRBV11-2 and TRBJ1-2; D perhaps matches TRBD1 (5 bases). Germline CDR1 SGHAT, CDR2 FQNNGV. The CDR3 length is 13 residues. The V and J ends lost 0 bases and 8 bases respectively, with 10 bases between them.

The CDR3 nucleotides read TGTGCCAGCAGCCGCCCGGGGCGGGGGACCACTGAAGCTTTCTTT. Translation: CASSRPGRGTTEAFF. The V call is TRBV28, the J call TRBJ1-1, with D possibly being TRBD1 (5 bases). The CDR3 totals 15 residues. V was trimmed by 6 bases and J by 4 bases, leaving 18 bases between them. The germline V gene has CDR1 MDHEN and CDR2 SYDVKM.

The CDR3 region is CASSLVRSRGIPYEQYF. CDR3 DNA sequence: TGTGCCAGCAGCTTGGTCCGCAGCAGGGGAATTCCCTACGAGCAGTACTTC. The chain is built from TRBV7-8 and TRBJ2-7; D might be TRBD1 (6 bases). The CDR3 consists of 17 residues. V was shortened by 3 bases and J by 2 bases, with 20 bases between the two germline ends. Germline V lookup: CDR1 SGHVS, CDR2 FQNEAQ. The full variable domain, completed using reference TRBV7-8 and TRBJ2-7, is GAGVSQSPRYKVAKRGQDVALRCDPISGHVSLFWYQQALGQGPEFLTYFQNEAQLDKSGLPSDRFFAERPEGSVSTLKIQRTQQEDSAVYLCASSLVRSRGIPYEQYFGPGTRLTVT.

The chain links TRBV19 to TRBJ1-1; D remains ambiguous. CDR1 LNHDA and CDR2 SQIVND come from the germline V gene (reference sequence). V dropped 7 bases and J dropped 1 base, with 13 bases sitting between them. CDR3 length equals 14 residues. This CDR3 reads CASIRGRPNTEAFF. Written as DNA, the CDR3 is TGTGCCAGTATTCGAGGTAGGCCGAACACTGAAGCTTTCTTT.

The chain is built from TRBV29-1 and TRBJ2-7; possible D gene TRBD2, 6 bases. V was clipped by 0 bases and J by 6 bases, with 15 bases between them. The CDR3 consists of 14 residues. Germline V gene sequence: CDR1 SQVTM, CDR2 ANQGSEA. CDR3 sequence reads: CSVEDSDRGFEQYF. CDR3 coding DNA: TGCAGCGTTGAAGATAGTGATCGGGGGTTCGAGCAGTACTTC.

This clone was observed a few times. This chain uses TRBV7-9 with TRBJ2-2; perhaps TRBD2 as D (6 bases). Per germline, CDR1 SEHNR and CDR2 FQNEAQ (reference sequence). The CDR3 is 16 amino acids. Trimming pared 5 bases from V and 5 bases from J, leaving 18 bases between. The CDR3 here is CASSTRLGGDTGELFF. The CDR3 DNA is TGTGCCAGCAGCACGCGACTAGGAGGAGATACCGGGGAGCTGTTTTTT.